The 21 T cell receptor beta chains reported below all come from one sample, sequenced in a study of cytomegalovirus exposure and HLA in healthy donors. Vbeta (60) and Jbeta (13) primers were used in the PCR. Libraries were prepared by immunoSEQ multiplex PCR; TCRdb keeps only in-frame clonotypes and omits some of them. The sample includes approximately 130,000 clones. Sequenced: PBMCs. The receptors were sampled from a woman aged 60 to 75 in good health and CMV-seronegative.

This chain connects TRBV28 to TRBJ1-2; 8 positions match TRBD1. The CDR3 sequence is 15 residues long. Per the germline V gene, CDR1 is MDHEN and CDR2 is SYDVKM. J lost 7 bases, V lost 7 bases, and 14 bases had no gene match. The CDR3 loop reads CASTLRDRTRSGYTF. The CDR3 region has the DNA TGTGCCAGCACCCTGAGGGACAGGACACGGTCTGGCTACACCTTC.

About this clone itself: Other nucleotide sequences in the sample specify the same CDR3. The J gene is TRBJ1-1, the V gene TRBV9; D ambiguous. This CDR3 contains 12 residues. Germline V CDR1 and CDR2: SGDLS, YYNGEE. V dropped 4 bases and J dropped 3 bases, with 7 bases sitting between them. CDR3: CASSTRDTEAFF. The CDR3 region has the DNA TGTGCCAGCAGCACTCGGGACACTGAAGCTTTCTTT.

The chain couples TRBV10-3 to TRBJ2-7, with D perhaps matching TRBD2 (5 bases). Germline loops: CDR1 ENHRY, CDR2 SYGVKD. This CDR3 spans 14 amino acids. Trimming shortened V by 5 bases and J by 0 bases, and 11 bases separated the two germline ends. The CDR3 bases are TGTGCCATCAGTCGGAGGACTTTCTCCTACGAGCAGTACTTC. Its protein is CAISRRTFSYEQYF.

This chain joins TRBV7-6 and TRBJ2-5; 7 nucleotides line up with TRBD2. The V gene's germline CDR1 is SGHVS and CDR2 FNYEAQ. This CDR3 spans 15 amino acids. V dropped 1 base and J dropped 2; count of bases not matched to a gene: 4. The CDR3 reads CASSLVWRGQETQYF. For the CDR3, the DNA is TGTGCCAGCAGCTTAGTCTGGCGGGGGCAAGAGACCCAGTACTTC.

V usage is TRBV5-6 and J usage is TRBJ2-2, with D uncertain. Germline assignment: CDR1 SGHDT and CDR2 YYEEEE. The germline V and J ends were trimmed by 4 bases and 2 bases, with 6 bases remaining between them. The CDR3 sequence is 13 residues long. In nucleotides, the CDR3 is TGTGCCAGCAGCCCCCCAAACACCGGGGAGCTGTTTTTT. Its protein is CASSPPNTGELFF.

V is TRBV4-1 and J is TRBJ1-1; D perhaps matches TRBD1 (6 bases). The CDR3 is 14 residues long. CDR1 is MGHRA and CDR2 is YSYEKL in the germline V gene. The V gene lost 1 base and the J gene lost 5 bases, with 11 bases spanning the gap. CDR3 loop: CASSQGGGGTEAFF. The CDR3, as DNA: TGCGCCAGCAGCCAAGGTGGGGGCGGGACTGAAGCTTTCTTT.

The genes are TRBV4-2 and TRBJ1-3, with D maybe TRBD1 (5 bases). CDR3 size: 15 residues. Germline assignment: CDR1 LGHNA and CDR2 YNFKEQ. V dropped 2 bases and J dropped 2 bases, with 10 bases sitting between them. CDR3 amino acids: CASSQTLQAGNTIYF. CDR3 DNA: TGTGCCAGCAGCCAAACGCTACAGGCTGGAAACACCATATATTTT.

The chain joins TRBV5-6 to TRBJ2-7; TRBD2 aligns across 8 bases. After removal of 4 bases from V and 3 bases from J, the junction contained 6 bases not matched to a gene. The CDR3 spans 14 residues. Germline V CDR1 and CDR2: SGHDT, YYEEEE. CDR3 sequence: CASSPGRGFYEQYF. For the CDR3, the DNA is TGTGCCAGCAGCCCCGGGAGGGGATTCTACGAGCAGTACTTC.

This chain uses TRBV28 with TRBJ1-2; perhaps TRBD1 as D (5 bases). CDR1 MDHEN and CDR2 SYDVKM come from the germline V gene. This CDR3 region has 13 residues. Trimming removed 2 bases at V and 5 bases at J, with 9 bases between. CDR3 residues: CASSLVTAYGYTF. CDR3 sequence (DNA): TGTGCCAGCAGTTTAGTGACAGCTTATGGCTACACCTTC.

The chain is built from TRBV5-1 and TRBJ2-5; 7 positions match TRBD1. The CDR3 totals 12 residues. V gave up 4 bases and J gave up 11 bases; unmatched junction bases: 8. CDR1 is SGHRS and CDR2 is YFSETQ in the germline V gene. The CDR3 sequence: CASSPGGFEQYF. The CDR3 DNA follows: TGCGCCAGCAGCCCAGGGGGATTTGAGCAGTACTTC.

J is TRBJ1-6 and V is TRBV5-1; D possibly corresponds to TRBD1 (6 bases). From germline, CDR1 is SGHRS and CDR2 YFSETQ. This CDR3 region has 14 residues. V lost 4 bases, J lost 11 bases, and 16 bases lay in between. CDR3 DNA sequence: TGCGCCAGCAGCCCGGGACAAGACTCAACACCCCTCCACTTT. This sequence encodes CASSPGQDSTPLHF. The full variable domain, rest sourced from reference TRBV5-1 and TRBJ1-6, is KAGVTQTPRYLIKTRGQQVTLSCSPISGHRSVSWYQQTPGQGLQFLFEYFSETQRNKGNFPGRFSGRQFSNSRSEMNVSTLELGDSALYLCASSPGQDSTPLHFGNGTRLTVT.

The genes are TRBV7-6 and TRBJ2-7; 15 bases line up with TRBD2. V trimming: 5 bases; J trimming: 3 bases; junction bases outside the gene matches: 5. This CDR3 is built from 16 residues. Germline CDR1 is SGHVS and CDR2 is FNYEAQ. The DNA for the CDR3 is TGTGCCAGCAGCCCCGGGACTAGCGGGGGGTACTACGAGCAGTACTTC. It translates to CASSPGTSGGYYEQYF.

The J gene is TRBJ1-5, the V gene TRBV5-5, with D uncertain. The V and J ends lost 0 bases and 0 bases respectively, with 4 bases between them. This CDR3 comprises 14 residues. Per germline, CDR1 SGHKS and CDR2 YYEKEE (reference sequence). The CDR3 DNA reads as TGTGCCAGCAGCTTGGGACTTAGCAATCAGCCCCAGCATTTT. The encoded protein is CASSLGLSNQPQHF.

The chain combines TRBV10-1 with TRBJ1-2, with 8 positions matching TRBD1. Unmatched junction bases numbered 9, after V lost 0 bases and J lost 3 bases. CDR3 length equals 17 residues. Germline CDR1 reads WNHNN; CDR2 reads SYGVQD (reference sequence). The CDR3 bases are TGCGCCAGCAGTGAGTCAGGGGTCAGGGGGCGATACTATGGCTACACCTTC. As protein: CASSESGVRGRYYGYTF.

The chain employs TRBV28 and TRBJ2-5, with 16 bases aligning to TRBD2. Germline V CDR1 and CDR2: MDHEN, SYDVKM. With V trimmed by 5 bases and J by 5 bases, 8 bases remained unmatched. CDR3 length: 17 residues. The CDR3 DNA reads as TGTGCCAGCAGTCGTGGGACTAGCGGGAGGGTTATCGAGACCCAGTACTTC. Translating gives CASSRGTSGRVIETQYF.

The chain combines TRBV2 with TRBJ2-2; 7 bases are a match to TRBD1. This CDR3 is 14 amino acids long. Germline V gives CDR1 SNHLY, CDR2 FYNNEI. Germline trimming cut 9 bases from V and 6 bases from J; bases unmatched to any gene: 10. CDR3 residues: CARATGQSPGELFF. In DNA, the CDR3 is TGTGCCAGAGCCACGGGACAGTCCCCCGGGGAGCTGTTTTTT. Based on the CDR3 plus reference TRBV2 and TRBJ2-2, the full variable domain is EPEVTQTPSHQVTQMGQEVILRCVPISNHLYFYWYRQILGQKVEFLVSFYNNEISEKSEIFDDQFSVERPDGSNFTLKIRSTKLEDSAMYFCARATGQSPGELFFGEGSRLTVL.

This chain uses TRBV28 with TRBJ1-1, with a possible D match to TRBD1 (6 bases). The CDR3 is 17 residues long. V gave up 4 bases and J gave up 0 bases, with 18 bases separating them. Germline V CDR1 and CDR2: MDHEN, SYDVKM. CDR3 loop: CASSSLPRGLMNTEAFF. The CDR3 region has the DNA TGTGCCAGCAGTTCCCTCCCCAGGGGATTGATGAACACTGAAGCTTTCTTT.

The V call is TRBV4-2, the J call TRBJ2-3; 9 bases align to TRBD2. Trimming cost V 1 base and J 7 bases; bases outside gene matches: 12. CDR1 is LGHNA, CDR2 YNFKEQ, per germline. CDR3 size: 17 residues. The CDR3 DNA sequence: TGTGCCAGCAGCCAAGCGGCGGCGGGGCGGGGGGGCCATACGCAGTATTTT. The encoded protein is CASSQAAAGRGGHTQYF.

The CDR3 protein is CASSSAGGAGELFF. The CDR3 nucleotides read TGTGCCAGCAGCTCCGCCGGAGGGGCCGGGGAGCTGTTTTTT. This chain uses TRBV7-9 with TRBJ2-2; D may be TRBD2 (6 bases). V was trimmed by 4 bases and J by 6 bases, leaving 12 bases between them. Looked up from germline, CDR1 is SEHNR and CDR2 is FQNEAQ (reference sequence). There are 14 residues in the CDR3.

The V call is TRBV2, the J call TRBJ1-1, with D possibly TRBD1 on 6 matching bases. V shed 6 bases and J shed 5 bases, with 16 bases lying between them. The CDR3 length is 14 residues. Germline V gene data show CDR1 as SNHLY and CDR2 as FYNNEI. DNA of the CDR3: TGTGCCAGCAGGCAGGACAGATTATTGACTGAAGCTTTCTTT. Its translation is CASRQDRLLTEAFF.

The chain is built from TRBV27 and TRBJ1-1; weak D call: TRBD1 (5 bases). Deletions cut 2 bases from V and 5 bases from J, with 12 bases between. The CDR3 has 14 amino acids. Germline loops: CDR1 MNHEY, CDR2 SMNVEV (reference sequence). CDR3 region: CASSLGQGVTEAFF. CDR3 nucleotides: TGTGCCAGCAGTTTAGGGCAGGGCGTTACTGAAGCTTTCTTT.